The present T cell receptor (beta chain) was sequenced within a study of OX40 agonist ivuxolimab in advanced cancers. Study-level findings and limits: Both blood CD4+ and CD8+ T cells showed clonal growth by week 6 at 0.1 to 3.0 mg/kg.

The germline V gene encodes CDR1 MGHDK and CDR2 SYGVNS. This CDR3 spans 11 amino acids. Trimming took off 4 bases at V and 8 bases at J, with 8 bases between the two ends. Some clones are missing from TCRdb's copy, which holds only in-frame ones; the method was immunoSEQ multiplex PCR. This sample carries 47,000 or so clones, about 87% of them seen once, and the ten largest clones take 47%. This clone has only a few counts. Its specificity is not known. The material was CD4+ or CD8+ T cells sorted from blood, obtained in a trial of the OX40 agonist ivuxolimab. The origin of this receptor is an adult with an advanced solid tumor such as melanoma, head and neck, liver or kidney cancer. The chain carries TRBV25-1 and TRBJ1-2; D is ambiguous. This CDR3 is CASSALWGYTF. Written as DNA, the CDR3 is TGTGCCAGCAGTGCCTTGTGGGGCTACACCTTC.